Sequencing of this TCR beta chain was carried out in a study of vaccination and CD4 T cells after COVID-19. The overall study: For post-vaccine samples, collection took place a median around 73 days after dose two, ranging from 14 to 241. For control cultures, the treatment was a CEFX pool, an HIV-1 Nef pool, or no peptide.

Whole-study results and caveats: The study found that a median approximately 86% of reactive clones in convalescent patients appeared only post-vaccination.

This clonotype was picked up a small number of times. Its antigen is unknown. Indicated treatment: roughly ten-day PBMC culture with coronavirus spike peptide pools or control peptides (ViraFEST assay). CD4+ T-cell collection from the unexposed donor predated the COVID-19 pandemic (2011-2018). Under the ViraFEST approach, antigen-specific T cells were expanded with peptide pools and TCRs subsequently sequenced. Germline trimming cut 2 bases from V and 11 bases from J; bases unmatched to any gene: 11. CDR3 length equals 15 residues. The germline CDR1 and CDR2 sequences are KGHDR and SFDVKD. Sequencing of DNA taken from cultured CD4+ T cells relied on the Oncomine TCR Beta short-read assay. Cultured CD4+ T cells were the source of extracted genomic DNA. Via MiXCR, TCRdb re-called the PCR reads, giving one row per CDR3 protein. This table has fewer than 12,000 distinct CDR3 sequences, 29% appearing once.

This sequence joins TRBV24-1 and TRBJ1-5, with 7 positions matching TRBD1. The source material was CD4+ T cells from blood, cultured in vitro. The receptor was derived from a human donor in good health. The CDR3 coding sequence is TGTGCCACCAGTGATTCCCGGGGCGAGGGGGCGTCCCAGCATTTT. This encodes CATSDSRGEGASQHF.